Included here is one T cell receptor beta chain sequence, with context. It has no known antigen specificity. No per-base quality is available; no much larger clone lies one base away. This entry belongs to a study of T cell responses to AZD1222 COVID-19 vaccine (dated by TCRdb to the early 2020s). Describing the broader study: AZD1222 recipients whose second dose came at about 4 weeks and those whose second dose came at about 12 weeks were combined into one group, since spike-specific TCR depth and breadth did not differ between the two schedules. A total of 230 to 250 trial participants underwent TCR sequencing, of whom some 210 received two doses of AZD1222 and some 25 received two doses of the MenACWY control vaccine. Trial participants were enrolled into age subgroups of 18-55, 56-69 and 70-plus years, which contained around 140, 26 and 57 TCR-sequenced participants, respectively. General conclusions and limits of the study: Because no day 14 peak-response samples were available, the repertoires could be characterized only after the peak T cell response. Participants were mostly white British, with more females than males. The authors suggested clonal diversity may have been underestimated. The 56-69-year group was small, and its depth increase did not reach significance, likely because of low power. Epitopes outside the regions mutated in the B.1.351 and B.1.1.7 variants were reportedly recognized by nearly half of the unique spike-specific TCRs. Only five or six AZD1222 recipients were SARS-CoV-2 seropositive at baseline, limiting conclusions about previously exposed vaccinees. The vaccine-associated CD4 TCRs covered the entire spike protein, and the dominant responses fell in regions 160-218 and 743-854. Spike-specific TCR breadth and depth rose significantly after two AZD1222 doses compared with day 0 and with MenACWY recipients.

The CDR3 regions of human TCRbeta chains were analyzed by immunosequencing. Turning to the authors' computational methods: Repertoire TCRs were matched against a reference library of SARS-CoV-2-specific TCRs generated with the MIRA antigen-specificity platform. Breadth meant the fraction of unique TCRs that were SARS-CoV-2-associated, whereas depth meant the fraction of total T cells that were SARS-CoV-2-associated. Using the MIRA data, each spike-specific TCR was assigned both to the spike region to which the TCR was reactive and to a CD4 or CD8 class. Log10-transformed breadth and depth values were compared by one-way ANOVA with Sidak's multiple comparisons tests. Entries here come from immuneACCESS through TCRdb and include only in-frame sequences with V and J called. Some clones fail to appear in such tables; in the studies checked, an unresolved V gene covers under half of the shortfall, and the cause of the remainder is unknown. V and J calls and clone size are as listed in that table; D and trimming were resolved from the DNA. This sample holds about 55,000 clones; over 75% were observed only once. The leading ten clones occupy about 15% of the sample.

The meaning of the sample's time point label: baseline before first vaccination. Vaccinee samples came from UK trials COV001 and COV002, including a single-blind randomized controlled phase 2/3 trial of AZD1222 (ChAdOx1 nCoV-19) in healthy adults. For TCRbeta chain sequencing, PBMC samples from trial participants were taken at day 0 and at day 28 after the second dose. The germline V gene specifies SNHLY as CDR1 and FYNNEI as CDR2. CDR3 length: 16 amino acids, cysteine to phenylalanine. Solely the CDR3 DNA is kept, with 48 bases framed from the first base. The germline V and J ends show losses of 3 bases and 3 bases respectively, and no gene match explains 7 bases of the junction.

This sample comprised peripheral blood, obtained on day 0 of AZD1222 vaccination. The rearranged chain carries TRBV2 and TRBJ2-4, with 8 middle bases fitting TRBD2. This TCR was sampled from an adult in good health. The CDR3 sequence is CASSDDSGMGKNIQYF. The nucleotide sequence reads TGTGCCAGCAGTGATGATAGCGGGATGGGCAAAAACATTCAGTACTTC. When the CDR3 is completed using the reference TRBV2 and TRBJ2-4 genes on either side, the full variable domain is EPEVTQTPSHQVTQMGQEVILRCVPISNHLYFYWYRQILGQKVEFLVSFYNNEISEKSEIFDDQFSVERPDGSNFTLKIRSTKLEDSAMYFCASSDDSGMGKNIQYFGAGTRLSVL.